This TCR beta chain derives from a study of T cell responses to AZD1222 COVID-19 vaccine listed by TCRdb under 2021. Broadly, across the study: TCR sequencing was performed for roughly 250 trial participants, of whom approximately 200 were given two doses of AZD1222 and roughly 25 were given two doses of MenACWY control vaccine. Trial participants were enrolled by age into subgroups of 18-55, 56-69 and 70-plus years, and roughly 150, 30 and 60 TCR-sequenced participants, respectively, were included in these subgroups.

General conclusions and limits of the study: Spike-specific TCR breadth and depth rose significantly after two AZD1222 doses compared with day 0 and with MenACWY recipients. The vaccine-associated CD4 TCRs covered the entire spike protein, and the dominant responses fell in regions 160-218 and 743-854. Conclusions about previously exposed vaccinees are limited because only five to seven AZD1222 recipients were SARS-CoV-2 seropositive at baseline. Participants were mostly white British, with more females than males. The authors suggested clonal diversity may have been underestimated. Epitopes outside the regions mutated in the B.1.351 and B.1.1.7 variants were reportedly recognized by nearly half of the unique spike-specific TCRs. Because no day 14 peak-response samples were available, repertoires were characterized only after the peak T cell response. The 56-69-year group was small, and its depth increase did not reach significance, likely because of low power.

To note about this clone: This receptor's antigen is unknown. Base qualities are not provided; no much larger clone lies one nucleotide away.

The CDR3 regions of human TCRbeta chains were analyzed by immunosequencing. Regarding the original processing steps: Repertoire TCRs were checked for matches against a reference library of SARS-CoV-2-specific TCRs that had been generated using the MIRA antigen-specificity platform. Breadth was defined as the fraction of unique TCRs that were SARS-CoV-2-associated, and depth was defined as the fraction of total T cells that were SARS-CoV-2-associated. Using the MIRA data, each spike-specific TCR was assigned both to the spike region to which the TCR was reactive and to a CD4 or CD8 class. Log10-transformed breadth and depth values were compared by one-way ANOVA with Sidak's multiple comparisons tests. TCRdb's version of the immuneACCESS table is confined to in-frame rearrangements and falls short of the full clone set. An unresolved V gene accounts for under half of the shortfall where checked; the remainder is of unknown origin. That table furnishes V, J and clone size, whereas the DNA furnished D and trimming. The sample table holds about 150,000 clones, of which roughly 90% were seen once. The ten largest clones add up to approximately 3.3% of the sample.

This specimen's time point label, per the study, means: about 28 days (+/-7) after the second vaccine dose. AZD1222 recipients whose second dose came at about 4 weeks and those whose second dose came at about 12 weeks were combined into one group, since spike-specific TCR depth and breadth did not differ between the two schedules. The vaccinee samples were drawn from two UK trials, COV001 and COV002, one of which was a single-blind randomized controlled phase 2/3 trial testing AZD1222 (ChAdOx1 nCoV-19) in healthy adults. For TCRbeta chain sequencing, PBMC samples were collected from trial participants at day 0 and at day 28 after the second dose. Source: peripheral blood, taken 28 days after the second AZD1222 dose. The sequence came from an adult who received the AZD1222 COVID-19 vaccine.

The DNA is TGCAGCGTTGGTATGGGGGGCGGTGAGCAGTTCTTC. The translation is CSVGMGGGEQFF. The rearranged chain carries TRBV29-1 and TRBJ2-1; the D gene is perhaps TRBD1 or TRBD2, each of them matching over 6 bases. V is shortened by 4 bases, J by 9 bases, and the region joining them spans 13 bases. The CDR3 starts with the cysteine, ends with the phenylalanine, and has 12 residues. Kept here is only the CDR3 DNA, which spans 36 bases and is read in frame from base 1. Taken from the germline V gene, the CDR1 and CDR2 loops are SQVTM and ANQGSEA.